The 5 T cell receptor beta chains below all came from one sample that was sequenced in a study of blood T cell repertoires in COVID-19. The method was immunoSEQ multiplex PCR; TCRdb's version includes in-frame clones alone and lacks a portion of them. The repertoire includes 250,000 or so clones, 84% of them detected once, and under 4.5% sits in the top ten. Sequenced sample: peripheral blood. Every receptor here comes from a middle-aged man with acute or convalescent COVID-19.

J is TRBJ1-1 and V is TRBV28, with a weak D call TRBD1 (6 bases). Trimming left V 8 bases short and J 0 bases short, with 28 bases between. CDR1 is MDHEN and CDR2 is SYDVKM in the germline V gene. The CDR3 consists of 19 residues. In DNA, the CDR3 is TGTGCCAGCCGCCCCGGGTGGCAGGGGCGCTGGGGAATGAACACTGAAGCTTTCTTT. This sequence encodes CASRPGWQGRWGMNTEAFF.

This rearrangement joins TRBV9 to TRBJ2-5; maybe TRBD1 (5 bases). This CDR3 contains 14 residues. From germline, CDR1 is SGDLS and CDR2 YYNGEE. V lost 1 base and J lost 2, with 9 bases in between. The CDR3 sequence: CASSVQGGQETQYF. As DNA, the CDR3 is TGTGCCAGCAGCGTACAGGGTGGGCAAGAGACCCAGTACTTC.

The chain is built from TRBV3-1 (or the pseudogene TRBV3-2) and TRBJ1-2, with no clear D. V shed 0 bases and J shed 8 bases, with 4 bases lying between them. The V gene's germline CDR1 is LGHDT and CDR2 YNNKEL (reference sequence). This CDR3 has 11 residues. The CDR3 DNA reads as TGTGCCAGCAGCCAAGATCTGGGCTACACCTTC. It encodes CASSQDLGYTF.

The table lists this clone with a few counts. The rearrangement uses TRBV5-4 and TRBJ1-2; 11 positions agree with TRBD1. V dropped 4 bases and J dropped 7; count of bases not matched to a gene: 12. The CDR3 runs to 16 residues. Germline CDR1 is SGHNT and CDR2 is YYREEE (reference sequence). CDR3 DNA: TGTGCCAGCAGCGAACCCGGGACAGGGGGTGTTCTTGGCTACACCTTC. Translating gives CASSEPGTGGVLGYTF.

This chain uses TRBV12-5 with TRBJ2-7, with a tentative D call TRBD1 (5 bases). The V end was cut by 5 bases, the J end by 2 bases, with 13 bases between. This CDR3 is 14 amino acids long. Germline CDR1 reads LGHNT; CDR2 reads FRNRAP. The CDR3 reads CASGQGSRTYEQYF. In nucleotides, the CDR3 is TGTGCTAGTGGTCAGGGAAGTAGGACCTACGAGCAGTACTTC.